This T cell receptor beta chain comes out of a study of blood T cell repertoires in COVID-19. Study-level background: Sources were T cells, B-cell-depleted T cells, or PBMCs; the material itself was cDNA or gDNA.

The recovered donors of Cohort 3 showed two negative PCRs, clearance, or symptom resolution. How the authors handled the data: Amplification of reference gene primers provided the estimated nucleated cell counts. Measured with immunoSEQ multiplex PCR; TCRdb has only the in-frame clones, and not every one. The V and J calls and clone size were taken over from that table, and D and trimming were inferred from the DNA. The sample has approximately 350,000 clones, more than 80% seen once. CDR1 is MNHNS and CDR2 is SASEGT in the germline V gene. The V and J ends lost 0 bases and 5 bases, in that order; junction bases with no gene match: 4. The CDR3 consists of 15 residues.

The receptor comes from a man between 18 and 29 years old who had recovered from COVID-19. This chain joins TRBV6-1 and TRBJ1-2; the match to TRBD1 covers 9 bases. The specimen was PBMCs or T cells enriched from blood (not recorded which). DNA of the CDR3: TGTGCCAGCAGTGAAGCGGGACAGGGTTTATATGGCTACACCTTC. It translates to CASSEAGQGLYGYTF.